This TCR beta chain was recorded in a study of cytomegalovirus exposure and HLA in healthy donors (dated by TCRdb to 2016 to 2017). A note on the overall study: In an earlier analysis of fewer than 750 of the donors, less than 350 Gb of sequence data and 90 million to 120 million unique TCR beta sequences from approximately 180 million T cells were reported. An early release that covered about 600 HLA-typed donors contained about 300 gigabases of sequencing data and roughly 84 million unique TCR sequences. Of the 300 to 500 genotyped donors, roughly 76% were placed in the genetic ancestry cluster associated with self-reported Caucasian donors. The study aimed to test whether cataloging public T cell receptors could reveal signatures of past pathogen exposure. The T cell repertoires of 666 subjects were profiled by immunosequencing and related to cytomegalovirus serostatus. Along with the roughly 610-subject first cohort, a separate validation cohort of 120 different subjects was used. To predict cytomegalovirus infection status, the study combined high-throughput TCR immunosequencing, statistical association of individual TCRs with disease status, and machine learning. In a later analysis, previously published TCR beta repertoires from 500 to 750 donors were re-analyzed and high-resolution HLA genotyping was added so that TCR occurrence patterns could be studied. Rather than using new phenotypic data, the later analysis identified candidate immune exposures from TCR beta sequences and from how often those sequences occurred across donors. An earlier analysis of 587 of the donors used high-throughput TCR beta sequencing to judge whether each TCR beta V gene segment behaved as functional or pseudogenic. Donor age, sex, ethnicity and CMV serostatus were collected together with the repertoire data. A later genetic analysis used genome-wide SNP genotypes for about three fifths of the 666 donors, treating that subset as a discovery cohort. Every discovery cohort repertoire had been produced on one sequencing platform. Both class I and class II loci were covered by HLA typing, at four-digit resolution. Typing coverage differed by locus: A, B, C, DRB1 and DQB1 were typed in about 620-640 donors, DQA1 in 500 to 550, DPA1 in around 580, and DPB1 in around 440. Because of strong linkage in the cohort, five DR-DQ haplotypes were treated as single units for association and clustering. On average, roughly 250,000 unique TCR beta nucleotide sequences were sequenced per donor among fewer than 500 genotyped donors of the cohort, with around 19% of those sequences being non-productive.

The cohort comprised more than 550 healthy bone marrow donors. Cohort members were all nominally healthy when sampled, although unrecorded immune exposures were likely present. The donor was CMV seropositive and was included in the group of approximately 310 seropositive cohort members. A peripheral blood sample was provided by each donor, and peripheral blood mononuclear cells were used for TCR beta sequencing. Genomic DNA extraction from the blood cell samples was performed with the Qiagen DNeasy Blood Extraction Kit. A note on this clone: No antigen is known for it. No per-base quality is available; no much larger clone lies one base away.

In the germline V gene (reference sequence), CDR1 corresponds to SGHKS and CDR2 to YYEKEE. A distance of 13 bases separates the germline ends of V and J, which lose 3 bases and 4 bases respectively. The CDR3 goes from the cysteine to the phenylalanine over 14 residues. Only the CDR3 DNA is retained, 42 bases long and in frame from the first base. On the study overall, not on this receptor specifically: In a later genetic analysis, fewer N-insertions in productive TCRs were reported among donors in an Asian-associated ancestry cluster than the roughly 640-donor mean. According to a later analysis, TCR association rates differed among HLA loci, with DRB1 alleles showing the most associated TCRs and HLA-C alleles showing the fewest. Because some donors lacked HLA typing at each locus, the association tests relied only on the typed subset. A further reported finding was that TCR beta sequences accurately predicted the HLA-A and HLA-B alleles for most subjects in the first cohort. The authors suggested that the approach could potentially be extended to other disease states and immunological phenotypes. In vitro tests confirmed that a few of the cytomegalovirus-associated TCR beta chains recognize cytomegalovirus antigens. Some IMGT-functional V segments, including TRBV6-2 and TRBV6-3, could not be told apart with the 87-base-pair reads, so those segments were excluded. The study listed 150 to 200 TCR beta chains as associated with cytomegalovirus. The presence/absence analyses assumed that sequencing depth was roughly uniform across donors, and that assumption may not be true. In both the original and validation cohorts, the classifier was reported to diagnose cytomegalovirus status with high specificity and sensitivity. While some public TCRs were present in many individuals, most TCR sequences turned up only very rarely across donors. Only TCR beta chains were sequenced in this cohort, and the absence of alpha or paired-chain data limited detectable features. CMV serostatus was the only immune exposure information available for the cohort. In an earlier analysis of approximately 600 of the donors, most TCR beta V segments were observed in productive rearrangements about 90% or about 30% of the time, broadly matching IMGT annotations. When HLA alleles, especially DR and DQ, strongly co-occurred, attributing TCR associations to individual alleles was difficult. Some 15 rarely observed V segments, including chromosome 9 orphons, were excluded from the earlier analysis of approximately 600 of the donors because counts were too low. In a later analysis, more than 15,000 TCR beta sequences were associated with specific HLA alleles at a false discovery rate of 0.05. Several of the top co-occurrence clusters appeared to be linked to parvovirus B19, influenza, CMV and Epstein-Barr virus, according to a later analysis. An association between a missense DCLRE1C variant and V-gene and J-gene trimming of TCR beta chains was found in a later genetic analysis and replicated in an independent cohort. Compared with equally common non-associated chains, HLA-associated TCR beta chains in a later analysis were more clonally expanded and had lower generation probabilities. The sequencing pipeline was judged likely to have produced a cluster of highly shared sequence variants as a technical artifact. In a later analysis, most CMV-associated TCR beta chains were found to appear HLA-restricted, with HLA associations seemingly driven largely by CMV exposure. Linkage disequilibrium might explain the correlated functional status among segregating V segments, but an unknown experimental factor could not be excluded.

The method behind the library was the immunoSEQ multiplex PCR assay. For the multiplex PCR, a mixture combining 60 forward primers for TCR Vbeta segments and 13 reverse primers for TCR Jbeta segments was used. The CDR3 region of rearranged TCR beta genes was amplified from genomic DNA by a multiplex PCR assay. The amplified TCR beta libraries were sequenced on the Illumina HiSeq System as 87-base-pair reads. In the source study's methods: A later analysis counted about 80 million unique TCR beta chains across the 670 or so repertoires, and 9 million to 14 million of these chains were shared by at least two donors. Raw reads were error-corrected and collapsed into unique sequences with a nearest-neighbor algorithm that merged closely related sequences to remove PCR and sequencing errors. Alignment of CDR3 sequences to IMGT reference sequences was used to assign V, D and J gene segments. Each retained sequence needed at least a six-nucleotide match to both a V gene segment and a J gene segment. Rearrangements were called productive when the CDR3 lacked stop codons and stayed in frame with V and J; all others were non-productive. Following IMGT convention, CDR3 was defined as the stretch from the second conserved V-encoded cysteine to the conserved J-encoded phenylalanine. The earlier analysis of about 590 of the donors excluded sequences that lacked an unambiguous match to a single V gene segment. An earlier analysis of under 750 of the donors called V segments functional above 56.7% productive rearrangements and segregating when the between-donor standard deviation exceeded 5%. To diagnose cytomegalovirus status from the catalog of TCR beta chain sequences, a statistical classification framework was built. In a later analysis, V and J genes were assigned by comparing TCR nucleotide sequences against IMGT/GENE-DB human TR gene sequences. In a later analysis, CDR3 sequences and most-parsimonious VDJ recombination scenarios were assigned using the TCRdist pipeline. A later analysis defined each TCR beta chain by its CDR3 amino acid sequence plus V-gene family, and excluded reads lacking a unique V-gene family. A later analysis removed several hundred highly shared, low-generation-probability nucleotide sequences to deal with suspected cross-contamination and a sequencing artifact. In a later analysis, a clonal expansion index for each public chain was calculated from normalized within-repertoire ranks of inferred template counts. In a later analysis, generation probabilities were computed with a VDJ recombination model fitted to out-of-frame rearrangements, and the resulting probabilities were checked against IGoR. A later analysis scored TCR-TCR, TCR-HLA and TCR-CMV co-occurrence with hypergeometric tests, applying a repertoire-size bias correction to TCR pairs. In a later analysis, false discovery rates were estimated by permuting HLA or CMV assignments 20 times. In a later analysis, co-occurring TCRs were grouped using DBSCAN, and TCRdist sequence similarity was added for clustering within HLA-allele-positive subsets. Co-occurrence clustering excluded repertoires with fewer than 30,000 or more than 120,000 public chains, plus five with anomalous nucleotide sharing. TCRdb carries this immuneACCESS record with in-frame sequences only. Its versions omit some clonotypes, under half of them owing to an unresolved V gene in the studies checked, with the rest unexplained. The V and J calls and the clone size are those of that table, but D and trimming were determined from the DNA. This sample holds some 170,000 clones; 60% to 80% were observed only once. The ten largest clones add up to about a tenth of the sample.

This clonotype was obtained from a man younger than 30 in good health and CMV-seropositive. Sequencing used PBMCs. Recombination linked TRBV5-5 to TRBJ1-1; the D gene cannot be resolved reliably. The DNA reads as follows: TGTGCCAGCAGCTCCTCGGCCCAGCGCACTGAAGCTTTCTTT. This gives the protein CASSSSAQRTEAFF. The variable domain in full, with residues beyond the CDR3 obtained from the reference TRBV5-5 and TRBJ1-1 genes, is DAGVTQSPTHLIKTRGQQVTLRCSPISGHKSVSWYQQVLGQGPQFIFQYYEKEERGRGNFPDRFSARQFPNYSSELNVNALLLGDSALYLCASSSSAQRTEAFFGQGTRLTVV.